This T cell receptor beta chain was found in a study of cytomegalovirus exposure and HLA in healthy donors. Findings and limits, study-wide: Investigators reported some 150 TCR beta chains as tied to cytomegalovirus. HLA alleles showed associations with 16,951 TCR beta sequences in a later analysis, at a 0.05 false discovery rate. According to an earlier analysis, most TCR beta V segments yielded productive rearrangements about 90% or about 30% of the time.

This clone was seen more than once but under ten times. Its antigen is currently unknown. The length of the CDR3 is 18 residues. V lost 4 bases to trimming and J lost 3 bases, with 25 bases between them. Germline V gives CDR1 MGHRA, CDR2 YSYEKL. In the PCR, 60 Vbeta and 13 Jbeta primers were used. Clones were read by immunoSEQ multiplex PCR, and TCRdb kept only the in-frame ones, dropping some. This sample carries approximately 150,000 clones, 60% to 80% of them seen once, and the ten largest clones take about 10%. This TCR came from a man younger than 30 in good health and CMV-seropositive. This chain connects TRBV4-1 to TRBJ2-7, with D perhaps matching TRBD1 (6 bases). The source material was PBMCs. The CDR3 region is CASSLRLVPEGQSYEQYF. The CDR3 DNA reads TGCGCCAGCAGCCTAAGATTGGTTCCCGAGGGACAAAGCTACGAGCAGTACTTC.